The 3 T cell receptor beta chains presented below share a single source sample, sequenced in a study of beta chain features in type 1 diabetes. Study results and caveats: Across all four CD4+ subsets, people with type 1 diabetes showed modestly shorter TCRB CDR3s.

No antigen has been assigned to these receptors. What was sequenced were expressed TCRB transcripts, since all of the isolated RNA had been reverse transcribed. Method: immunoSEQ multiplex PCR; TCRdb's copy keeps in-frame clones and lacks some. The sample yields 600,000 to 750,000 clones, 9.5% to 15% seen once. Sequences were obtained from naive CD4+ T cells from blood. The source is a man aged 30-40 years with type 1 diabetes.

The chain employs TRBV4-1 and TRBJ1-4; no firm D call. The CDR3 covers 16 residues. Trimming removed 0 bases at V and 5 bases at J, with 13 bases between. Looked up from germline, CDR1 is MGHRA and CDR2 is YSYEKL. The CDR3 sequence is CASSQDFGELNEKLFF. The CDR3 bases are TGCGCCAGCAGCCAAGATTTCGGGGAATTGAATGAAAAACTGTTTTTT.

This clone came up a few times. The rearrangement uses TRBV5-4 and TRBJ1-6, with D unclear. The CDR3 consists of 14 residues. Between the trimmed V and J ends, which lost 0 bases and 4 bases, there was a span of 5 bases. Germline V lookup: CDR1 SGHNT, CDR2 YYREEE (reference sequence). The CDR3 nucleotides are TGTGCCAGCAGCTTGGCCGGGTATAATTCACCCCTCCACTTT. Amino acid sequence: CASSLAGYNSPLHF.

J is TRBJ2-7 and V is TRBV28; 9 bases align to TRBD1. Per the germline V gene, CDR1 is MDHEN and CDR2 is SYDVKM. Trimming at V came to 6 bases and at J to 5 bases, leaving 11 bases not matched to a gene. The CDR3 loop spans 15 amino acids. The CDR3 DNA reads TGTGCCAGCAGCGAACCGGGACAGGGAGGTGACGAGCAGTACTTC. Translation gives CASSEPGQGGDEQYF.